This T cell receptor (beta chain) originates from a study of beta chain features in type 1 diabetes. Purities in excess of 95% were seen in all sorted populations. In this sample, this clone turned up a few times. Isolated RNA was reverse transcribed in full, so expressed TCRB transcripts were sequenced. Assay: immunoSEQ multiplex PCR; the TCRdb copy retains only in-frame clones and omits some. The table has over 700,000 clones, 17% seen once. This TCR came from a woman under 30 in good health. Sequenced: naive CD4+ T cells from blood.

DNA of the CDR3: TGTGCCAGCAGCCAGGCGACTCCTTCTGGGGCCAACGTCCTGACTTTC. This encodes CASSQATPSGANVLTF. The chain has TRBV4-2 and TRBJ2-6, with D hard to call. This CDR3 is built from 16 residues. Germline assignment: CDR1 LGHNA and CDR2 YNFKEQ. The germline V and J ends were trimmed by 3 bases and 1 base, with 10 bases remaining between them.